This entry lists 23 T cell receptor beta chains sequenced from one sample in a study of T cell responses to AZD1222 COVID-19 vaccine. Assay: immunoSEQ multiplex PCR; the TCRdb copy retains only in-frame clones and omits some. This table has more than 250,000 clones, approximately 95% appearing once. Specimen: peripheral blood, collected on day 0 of AZD1222 vaccination. The receptors were sampled from an adult in good health.

For this clone: At one of its ends the junction is not consistent with the germline gene, which may arise from a read error. This sequence joins TRBV7-9 and TRBJ2-3; 10 nucleotides align to TRBD2. CDR1 is SEHNR, CDR2 FQNEAQ, per germline (reference sequence). The CDR3 covers 12 residues. CDR3 protein: CASSFGTSDPFF. DNA of the CDR3: TGTGCCAGCAGCTTTGGGACTAGCGACCCATTTTTT.

Here the CDR3 DNA reads TGTGCCAGCAGCTTCGGTGCTAGGGAGACCCAGTACTTC. This codes for CASSFGARETQYF. The chain uses TRBV7-2 and TRBJ2-5; D is uncertain. CDR1 and CDR2 from the germline V gene are SGHTA and FQGNSA. The CDR3 is 13 residues long. V lost 3 bases to trimming and J lost 5 bases, with 10 bases between them. Looking up the rest from reference TRBV7-2 and TRBJ2-5 gives the full variable domain: GAGVSQSPSNKVTEKGKDVELRCDPISGHTALYWYRQSLGQGLEFLIYFQGNSAPDKSGLPSDRFSAERTGGSVSTLTIQRTQQEDSAVYLCASSFGARETQYFGPGTRLLVL.

The chain has TRBV3-1 (or the pseudogene TRBV3-2) and TRBJ1-2; TRBD1 agrees at 7 bases. Germline-derived CDR1 and CDR2 are LGHDT and YNNKEL (reference sequence). The CDR3 length is 13 residues. With V trimmed by 5 bases and J by 8 bases, 8 bases remained unmatched. The CDR3 loop is CASSSWRGHGYTF. CDR3 bases: TGTGCCAGCAGCTCCTGGAGGGGGCACGGCTACACCTTC.

The gene calls are TRBV7-2 and TRBJ1-6, with 8 bases fitting TRBD1. Germline V gene sequence: CDR1 SGHTA, CDR2 FQGNSA. The CDR3 totals 15 residues. V trimming: 3 bases; J trimming: 6 bases; junction bases outside the gene matches: 4. CDR3 sequence (DNA): TGTGCCAGCAGCTTCATCGACAGGGGTAATTCACCCCTCCACTTT. Translating it yields CASSFIDRGNSPLHF.

The genes are TRBV3-1 (or the pseudogene TRBV3-2) and TRBJ1-2; D gene ambiguous. Germline V gives CDR1 LGHDT, CDR2 YNNKEL (reference sequence). This CDR3 region has 16 residues. Trimming cost V 5 bases and J 0 bases, with 16 bases left between them. CDR3 nucleotides: TGTGCCAGCAGCTACCGGGAGCCTTCAGCTAACTATGGCTACACCTTC. Protein: CASSYREPSANYGYTF.

V gene TRBV4-3 combines with J gene TRBJ1-2, with D maybe TRBD1 (5 bases). The CDR3 consists of 15 residues. Trimming cost V 2 bases and J 7 bases, with 17 bases left between them. Germline loops: CDR1 LGHNA, CDR2 YSLEER. CDR3 region: CASSQTSQGIGGYTF. The CDR3, as DNA: TGCGCCAGCAGCCAAACCTCTCAGGGAATCGGTGGCTACACCTTC.

The chain carries TRBV28 and TRBJ1-5; D not certain. The CDR3 covers 15 residues. V was shortened by 3 bases and J by 0 bases, with 9 bases between the two germline ends. The germline V gene encodes CDR1 MDHEN and CDR2 SYDVKM. Here the CDR3 reads CASSFSRYSNQPQHF. CDR3 DNA: TGTGCCAGCAGTTTCTCTCGATATAGCAATCAGCCCCAGCATTTT.

J is TRBJ1-1 and V is TRBV10-3, with 8 nucleotides matching TRBD1. Trimming removed 5 bases from V and 3 bases from J; junction bases left unmatched: 11. CDR1 ENHRY and CDR2 SYGVKD come from the germline V gene. The CDR3 runs to 16 residues. The CDR3 region is CAISRSGQGADTEAFF. In DNA, the CDR3 is TGTGCCATCAGTCGGTCGGGGCAGGGGGCAGACACTGAAGCTTTCTTT.

The chain links TRBV5-4 to TRBJ1-1, with TRBD1 matching over 10 bases. Germline V gene data show CDR1 as SGHNT and CDR2 as YYREEE (reference sequence). With V trimmed by 0 bases and J by 10 bases, 3 bases remained unmatched. The CDR3 runs 13 residues. The CDR3 loop is CASSLAGTGVAFF. As DNA, the CDR3 is TGTGCCAGCAGCTTGGCCGGGACAGGGGTAGCTTTCTTT.

This chain uses TRBV9 with TRBJ1-6, with 7 bases identical to TRBD1. Germline loops: CDR1 SGDLS, CDR2 YYNGEE. V trimming: 3 bases; J trimming: 9 bases; junction bases outside the gene matches: 6. The CDR3 loop spans 14 amino acids. CDR3 region: CASSDAQGRSPLHF. The CDR3 nucleotides are TGTGCCAGCAGCGACGCACAGGGGCGTTCACCCCTCCACTTT.

V and J are TRBV7-7 and TRBJ2-1; 9 positions agree with TRBD1. CDR1 is SSHAT and CDR2 is FNYEAQ in the germline V gene (reference sequence). The CDR3 is made up of 16 amino acids. V lost 5 bases to trimming and J lost 7 bases; unmatched junction nucleotides: 12. Here the CDR3 DNA reads TGTGCCAGCAGCCCGCAACCGGGACAGGGAGGGAATGAGCAGTTCTTC. This gives the protein CASSPQPGQGGNEQFF.

The gene calls are TRBV29-1 and TRBJ2-3; 10 bases line up with TRBD2. CDR3 length: 13 amino acids. In germline, CDR1 is SQVTM, CDR2 ANQGSEA. Losses at the gene ends were 6 bases for V and 3 bases for J; bases not matched to a gene: 3. CDR3 sequence (DNA): TGCAGCGTAGCGGGAGGGCAGACAGATACGCAGTATTTT. This gives the protein CSVAGGQTDTQYF.

This chain connects TRBV9 to TRBJ1-2; D is perhaps TRBD1 (5 bases). Trimming pared 2 bases from V and 6 bases from J, leaving 20 bases between. The CDR3 is made up of 16 amino acids. Germline V gene sequence: CDR1 SGDLS, CDR2 YYNGEE. The chain's CDR3 is CASSVTSLGEEDGYTF. The CDR3 DNA is TGTGCCAGCAGCGTGACCTCCCTAGGGGAGGAAGATGGCTACACCTTC.

V is TRBV2 and J is TRBJ1-2, with D unresolved. The CDR3 spans 12 residues. V was clipped by 7 bases and J by 8 bases, with 14 bases between them. The germline V gene encodes CDR1 SNHLY and CDR2 FYNNEI. The DNA of the CDR3 is TGTGCCAGCACCCGGGAGCCACGGGGCTACACCTTC. Translating it yields CASTREPRGYTF.

The V gene is TRBV15, the J gene TRBJ1-4; the D is unclear. Germline CDR1 reads LNHNV; CDR2 reads YYDKDF (reference sequence). Trimming stripped 5 bases from V and 5 bases from J, with 15 bases between. CDR3 size: 15 residues. The CDR3 loop reads CATSARNPRNEKLFF. The CDR3 region has the DNA TGTGCCACCAGCGCCCGCAATCCGAGGAATGAAAAACTGTTTTTT.

The V and J genes are TRBV28 and TRBJ2-7; D not certain. Germline V gene data show CDR1 as MDHEN and CDR2 as SYDVKM. The CDR3 covers 15 residues. The ends were cut back, 3 bases at V and 3 bases at J, with 15 bases in the middle. CDR3 DNA sequence: TGTGCCAGCAGTTTCCTCTACCGGGCTCACTACGAGCAGTACTTC. The encoded protein is CASSFLYRAHYEQYF.

CDR3 region: CSAKRPPLFF. The CDR3 DNA reads as TGCAGTGCCAAACGGCCCCCGCTGTTCTTC. V and J are TRBV20-1 and TRBJ2-1; D call uncertain. Germline values: CDR1 DFQATT, CDR2 SNEGSKA (reference sequence). The CDR3 has 10 amino acids. Trimming removed 6 bases from V and 15 bases from J, with 15 bases in between.

This sequence joins TRBV7-9 and TRBJ1-4; no clear D. Germline V gives CDR1 SEHNR, CDR2 FQNEAQ (reference sequence). CDR3 length: 13 residues. V lost 6 bases to trimming and J lost 4 bases, with 9 bases between them. The CDR3 region is CASRETLNEKLFF. CDR3 DNA: TGTGCCAGCAGGGAAACTCTTAATGAAAAACTGTTTTTT.

V is TRBV3-1 (or the pseudogene TRBV3-2) and J is TRBJ2-2, with unresolved D. Trimming removed 0 bases from V and 13 bases from J, with 12 bases in between. CDR3 length equals 13 residues. Germline CDR1 LGHDT, CDR2 YNNKEL (reference sequence). DNA for the CDR3: TGTGCCAGCAGCCAAGATTTATTGGGGTCGCTGTTTTTT. It is translated as CASSQDLLGSLFF.

The chain is built from TRBV2 and TRBJ2-7, with TRBD1 identical over 7 bases. Germline V gene sequence: CDR1 SNHLY, CDR2 FYNNEI. V lost 4 bases to trimming and J lost 4 bases; unmatched junction nucleotides: 10. This CDR3 contains 15 residues. CDR3 amino acids: CASSGAGTALYEQYF. CDR3 nucleotides: TGTGCCAGCAGTGGGGCCGGGACAGCACTATACGAGCAGTACTTC.

The gene calls are TRBV2 and TRBJ1-3; D is uncertain. Looked up from germline, CDR1 is SNHLY and CDR2 is FYNNEI. This CDR3 has 15 residues. V dropped 7 bases and J dropped 4 bases, with 17 bases sitting between them. The CDR3 sequence: CASKTRSGSGNTIYF. The DNA for the CDR3 is TGTGCCAGCAAAACGAGGTCGGGATCCGGAAACACCATATATTTT. The full variable domain, with the rest looked up from reference TRBV2 and TRBJ1-3, is EPEVTQTPSHQVTQMGQEVILRCVPISNHLYFYWYRQILGQKVEFLVSFYNNEISEKSEIFDDQFSVERPDGSNFTLKIRSTKLEDSAMYFCASKTRSGSGNTIYFGEGSWLTVV.

The rearrangement uses TRBV14 and TRBJ2-1, with D tentatively TRBD1 (5 bases). The CDR3 extends over 15 amino acids. V shed 0 bases and J shed 3 bases, with 9 bases lying between them. The germline V gene has CDR1 SGHDN and CDR2 FVKESK. In DNA form, the CDR3 reads TGTGCCAGCAGCCAAGATGCAGGGCGCTACAATGAGCAGTTCTTC. Protein: CASSQDAGRYNEQFF.

The chain couples TRBV11-2 to TRBJ2-1; 15 bases are shared with TRBD2. V was clipped by 6 bases and J by 4 bases; unmatched bases: 4. Germline V gene sequence: CDR1 SGHAT, CDR2 FQNNGV. This CDR3 region has 16 residues. As DNA, the CDR3 is TGTGCCAGCAGACCCGGACTAGCGGGGGGGTACAATGAGCAGTTCTTC. Its protein product is CASRPGLAGGYNEQFF.